This T cell receptor (beta chain) was sequenced during a study of long-term antiretroviral therapy in people with HIV. Clinicians in the United States treated all participants with HIV. Each sample contained 1-10 million cryopreserved PBMC, thawed before DNA extraction. Study-level results: Repertoires in HIV (unlike those of controls) had narrower CDR3 length ranges. ART preceded a rise in diversity that nonetheless stayed lower than in transplant donor controls.

Turning to this clone: What it binds is not known.

Germline V gene lookup returns CDR1 MNHEY and CDR2 SVGAGI. The CDR3 spans 16 residues. With V trimmed by 0 bases and J by 7 bases, 6 bases remained unmatched. The assay, immunoSEQ v3.0, was run at survey level. Method: immunoSEQ multiplex PCR; TCRdb's copy keeps in-frame clones and lacks some. Seen here are around 22,000 clones, around 83% observed once, and the top ten hold approximately 20%. The sample here was unsorted PBMCs, taken 0.1 years before starting antiretroviral therapy. This TCR was recovered from a man between 18 and 35 years old with HIV. J is TRBJ1-2 and V is TRBV6-5, with 12 bases identical to TRBD1. This chain's CDR3 is CASSYSGTGGVAGYTF. CDR3 sequence (DNA): TGTGCCAGCAGTTACTCCGGGACAGGGGGCGTGGCTGGCTACACCTTC.